The 25 T cell receptor beta chains below come from one sample, sequenced in a study of identical twins. Each CDR3 protein gets one entry after TCRdb re-called the 5' RACE reads with MiXCR. The sample lists fewer than 450,000 distinct CDR3 sequences; about 9% were seen once. Sequencing was done on a sample of naive T cells sorted from blood. These receptors were collected from a woman between 45 and 65 years old in good health.

This clonotype was seen at least ten times. CDR3 residues: CATSDGTSGWKDTQYF. CDR3 bases: TGTGCCACCAGTGATGGGACTAGCGGGTGGAAAGATACGCAGTATTTT. The V gene is TRBV24-1, the J gene TRBJ2-3; 12 bases line up with TRBD2. The germline V gene has CDR1 KGHDR and CDR2 SFDVKD. This CDR3 spans 16 amino acids. Trimming at V came to 3 bases and at J to 5 bases, leaving 5 bases not matched to a gene.

The rearrangement uses TRBV5-8 and TRBJ2-5, with D uncertain. The CDR3 covers 15 residues. V was shortened by 0 bases and J by 0 bases, with 9 bases between the two germline ends. CDR1 and CDR2 (germline): SGHTS, YDEGEE. The CDR3 DNA reads TGTGCCAGCAGCTTGGGCAGAAAGAACCAAGAGACCCAGTACTTC. Translating it yields CASSLGRKNQETQYF.

This clonotype has more than one count but fewer than ten. J is TRBJ2-2 and V is TRBV7-9; tentative D call: TRBD1 (5 bases). The CDR3 contains 14 residues. V was trimmed by 3 bases and J by 7 bases, leaving 12 bases between them. The germline V gene has CDR1 SEHNR and CDR2 FQNEAQ (reference sequence). CDR3 sequence (DNA): TGTGCCAGCAGCTTCGTCAGGGTGGACGGGGAGCTGTTTTTT. Amino acids: CASSFVRVDGELFF.

This rearrangement joins TRBV24-1 to TRBJ2-1, with D maybe TRBD2 (5 bases). The ends were cut back, 5 bases at V and 8 bases at J, with 12 bases in the middle. The germline V gene has CDR1 KGHDR and CDR2 SFDVKD. The CDR3 contains 13 residues. This CDR3 is CATSAGLFDEQFF. The CDR3 DNA sequence: TGTGCCACCAGTGCCGGACTGTTCGATGAGCAGTTCTTC.

V is TRBV7-9 and J is TRBJ2-7; 8 bases fit TRBD1. V shed 5 bases and J 2 bases; nucleotides not matched to a gene: 5. This CDR3 is built from 14 residues. Germline CDR1 SEHNR, CDR2 FQNEAQ (reference sequence). The chain's CDR3 is CASSKGQAAYEQYF. In nucleotides, the CDR3 is TGTGCCAGCAGCAAGGGACAGGCAGCCTACGAGCAGTACTTC.

The V and J genes are TRBV5-1 and TRBJ2-7; maybe TRBD2 (6 bases). Deletions cut 5 bases from V and 2 bases from J, with 17 bases between. Per the germline V gene, CDR1 is SGHRS and CDR2 is YFSETQ. This CDR3 region has 15 residues. The CDR3 bases are TGCGCCAGCAGACCGGAGGGGCGGAACACCTACGAGCAGTACTTC. Translated: CASRPEGRNTYEQYF.

This clonotype was seen repeatedly, ten times or more. V usage is TRBV3-1 and J usage is TRBJ2-5; D not certain. With 0 bases removed from V and 2 bases from J, the gap between germline ends came to 10 bases. The CDR3 spans 15 residues. Germline-derived CDR1 and CDR2 are LGHDT and YNNKEL (reference sequence). In DNA form, the CDR3 reads TGTGCCAGCAGCCAAGATTTAGGATCTCAAGAGACCCAGTACTTC. This encodes CASSQDLGSQETQYF.

This rearrangement joins TRBV6-6 to TRBJ1-5; a possible D gene is TRBD1 (5 bases). Trimming pared 2 bases from V and 4 bases from J, leaving 12 bases between. The CDR3 consists of 15 residues. The germline V gene has CDR1 MNHNY and CDR2 SVGAGI (reference sequence). CDR3: CASSYVQVGNQPQHF. The CDR3 nucleotides are TGTGCCAGCAGTTACGTACAGGTTGGGAATCAGCCCCAGCATTTT.

This clonotype was detected only a few times. V and J are TRBV15 and TRBJ2-3, with 10 bases aligning to TRBD1. The junction had 11 bases not matched to a gene; V was cut back by 2 bases and J by 3 bases. The CDR3 loop spans 18 amino acids. Looked up from germline, CDR1 is LNHNV and CDR2 is YYDKDF (reference sequence). The DNA of the CDR3 is TGTGCCACCAGCAGATTCCGGCGCGGACAGGGGGGAACAGATACGCAGTATTTT. It is translated as CATSRFRRGQGGTDTQYF.

This clonotype has ten or more counts. The chain uses TRBV27 and TRBJ1-3; a weak D match, TRBD1 (6 bases). The CDR3 consists of 15 residues. The ends were cut back, 2 bases at V and 2 bases at J, with 10 bases in the middle. Looked up from germline, CDR1 is MNHEY and CDR2 is SMNVEV (reference sequence). CDR3 DNA: TGTGCCAGCAGTTTAATAGGGGGTACTGGAAACACCATATATTTT. Protein product: CASSLIGGTGNTIYF.

The chain carries TRBV19 and TRBJ2-2; 8 bases map to TRBD1. V dropped 4 bases and J dropped 0; count of bases not matched to a gene: 4. Germline V gives CDR1 LNHDA, CDR2 SQIVND (reference sequence). This CDR3 region has 16 residues. CDR3 sequence reads: CASSRGQGANTGELFF. CDR3 nucleotide sequence: TGTGCCAGTAGTAGAGGACAGGGAGCGAACACCGGGGAGCTGTTTTTT.

In its sample, this clonotype was seen a few times. J is TRBJ1-1 and V is TRBV29-1; D is unresolved. V lost 4 bases, J lost 0 bases, and 9 bases lay in between. CDR3 length: 13 residues. The V gene's germline CDR1 is SQVTM and CDR2 ANQGSEA. CDR3 DNA: TGCAGCGTTGGAGGAGTCATGAACACTGAAGCTTTCTTT. Translating it yields CSVGGVMNTEAFF.

This clonotype was seen more than once but under ten times. The CDR3 DNA is TGCAGCGTCCTGGGGGGGTCGAACACCGGGGAGCTGTTTTTT. This gives the protein CSVLGGSNTGELFF. The rearrangement joins TRBV29-1 to TRBJ2-2; 7 bases fit TRBD2. The CDR3 covers 14 residues. Germline V gives CDR1 SQVTM, CDR2 ANQGSEA. The junction had 4 bases not matched to a gene; V was cut back by 6 bases and J by 0 bases.

In this sample, this clonotype turned up a few times. The genes are TRBV6-5 and TRBJ2-1; D uncertain. This CDR3 is 13 amino acids long. The ends were cut back, 2 bases at V and 7 bases at J, with 9 bases in the middle. From germline, CDR1 is MNHEY and CDR2 SVGAGI. The CDR3 DNA reads TGTGCCAGCAGTTACGGAGCTTTGAATGAGCAGTTCTTC. Amino acid sequence: CASSYGALNEQFF.

This clonotype was found many times. The chain uses TRBV10-3 and TRBJ2-5; D may be TRBD1 (6 bases). Per germline, CDR1 ENHRY and CDR2 SYGVKD. This CDR3 is 14 amino acids long. Trimming cost V 6 bases and J 5 bases, with 16 bases left between them. The CDR3 region has the DNA TGTGCCATCAGCTCGACAGGCCCCCGGGAGACCCAGTACTTC. Protein: CAISSTGPRETQYF.

This clonotype occurred a few times. This chain uses TRBV2 with TRBJ2-2; D gene uncertain. Germline assignment: CDR1 SNHLY and CDR2 FYNNEI. V was cut by 8 bases and J by 3 bases, with 7 bases left in between. There are 12 residues in the CDR3. CDR3 protein: CASGLHTGELFF. CDR3 in DNA: TGTGCCAGCGGGCTGCACACCGGGGAGCTGTTTTTT.

This sequence joins TRBV12-5 and TRBJ2-5; maybe TRBD2 (6 bases). The CDR3 is 16 amino acids. The germline gives CDR1 LGHNT, CDR2 FRNRAP. Trimming took 3 bases from V and 4 from J, leaving 18 bases between them. CDR3: CASGFDPTGVAETQYF. In DNA form, the CDR3 reads TGTGCTAGTGGTTTCGACCCCACGGGAGTAGCAGAGACCCAGTACTTC.

A word on this clonotype: This could be a read error, since a much larger clone is one nucleotide away. V is TRBV12-3 or TRBV12-4 and J is TRBJ2-2; TRBD2 aligns across 9 bases. The CDR3 contains 17 residues. CDR3 protein: CASSLYSGRKGPGEQFF. CDR3 sequence (DNA): TGTGCCAGCAGTCTCTATAGCGGGAGAAAAGGCCCCGGGGAGCAGTTTTTT.

This clonotype was counted between two and nine times. The J gene is TRBJ2-1, the V gene TRBV9, with D possibly being TRBD1 (5 bases). From germline, CDR1 is SGDLS and CDR2 YYNGEE. The V end lost 3 bases, the J end lost 6 bases, and 16 bases lay between the germline ends. CDR3 length: 15 amino acids. The CDR3 spells CASSDRQPGRNEQFF. The CDR3, as DNA: TGTGCCAGCAGCGACAGACAGCCCGGACGCAATGAGCAGTTCTTC.

This clonotype was counted ten times or more. The chain carries TRBV20-1 and TRBJ2-1; possible D gene TRBD1, 7 bases. Germline assignment: CDR1 DFQATT and CDR2 SNEGSKA (reference sequence). The CDR3 has 14 residues. Trimming took off 6 bases at V and 5 bases at J, with 17 bases between the two ends. The CDR3 sequence: CSALPGRGDNEQFF. CDR3 sequence (DNA): TGCAGTGCCCTGCCGGGCAGGGGGGACAATGAGCAGTTCTTC.

This clonotype was counted a few times. The chain joins TRBV5-5 to TRBJ2-5, with D hard to call. The CDR3 loop spans 16 amino acids. V was cut by 4 bases and J by 0 bases, with 16 bases left in between. Germline assignment: CDR1 SGHKS and CDR2 YYEKEE (reference sequence). CDR3 bases: TGTGCCAGCAGCCCCAACTCCCAGCCTTACCAAGAGACCCAGTACTTC. Protein: CASSPNSQPYQETQYF.

In its sample, this clonotype was seen a few times. This rearrangement joins TRBV21-1 to TRBJ1-2. TRBV21-1 is described as a pseudogene. The CDR3 loop spans 16 amino acids. The CDR3 DNA sequence: TGTGCCAGCAGCAAAGGTCGGGCATTTCCTAATTATGGCTACACCTTC. This encodes CASSKGRAFPNYGYTF.

This clonotype was detected a few times. The gene calls are TRBV3-1 and TRBJ2-7; D is ambiguous. V lost 1 base to trimming and J lost 5 bases, with 15 bases between them. From germline, CDR1 is LGHDT and CDR2 YNNKEL (reference sequence). The CDR3 has 15 amino acids. The CDR3 is CASSQAGRGPHEQYF. In DNA, the CDR3 is TGTGCCAGCAGCCAAGCCGGCCGTGGACCCCACGAGCAGTACTTC.

The V gene is TRBV3-1, the J gene TRBJ1-2; no firm D call. The length of the CDR3 is 14 residues. V gave up 0 bases and J gave up 4 bases, with 9 bases separating them. Germline V gene sequence: CDR1 LGHDT, CDR2 YNNKEL (reference sequence). The CDR3 coding sequence is TGTGCCAGCAGCCAAGAGATTCTCCTCTATGGCTACACCTTC. Translated, it gives CASSQEILLYGYTF.

The rearrangement joins TRBV5-1 to TRBJ2-2, with D uncertain. Germline assignment: CDR1 SGHRS and CDR2 YFSETQ. The CDR3 totals 14 residues. Deletions cut 5 bases from V and 0 bases from J, with 8 bases between. CDR3 DNA: TGCGCCAGCAGGATTGGGTCGAACACCGGGGAGCTGTTTTTT. This sequence encodes CASRIGSNTGELFF.